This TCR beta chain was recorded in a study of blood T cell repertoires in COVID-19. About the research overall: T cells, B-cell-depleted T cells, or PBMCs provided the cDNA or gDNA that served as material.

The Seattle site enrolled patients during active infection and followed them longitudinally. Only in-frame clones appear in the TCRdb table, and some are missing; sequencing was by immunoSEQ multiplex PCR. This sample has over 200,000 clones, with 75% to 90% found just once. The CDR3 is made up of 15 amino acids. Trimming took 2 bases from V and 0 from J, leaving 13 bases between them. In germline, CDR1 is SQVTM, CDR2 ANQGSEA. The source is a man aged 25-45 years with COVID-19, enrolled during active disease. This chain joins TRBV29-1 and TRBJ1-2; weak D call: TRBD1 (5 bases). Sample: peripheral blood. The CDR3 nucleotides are TGCAGCGTTGAACTCCTTACAGGATCTAACTATGGCTACACCTTC. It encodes CSVELLTGSNYGYTF.